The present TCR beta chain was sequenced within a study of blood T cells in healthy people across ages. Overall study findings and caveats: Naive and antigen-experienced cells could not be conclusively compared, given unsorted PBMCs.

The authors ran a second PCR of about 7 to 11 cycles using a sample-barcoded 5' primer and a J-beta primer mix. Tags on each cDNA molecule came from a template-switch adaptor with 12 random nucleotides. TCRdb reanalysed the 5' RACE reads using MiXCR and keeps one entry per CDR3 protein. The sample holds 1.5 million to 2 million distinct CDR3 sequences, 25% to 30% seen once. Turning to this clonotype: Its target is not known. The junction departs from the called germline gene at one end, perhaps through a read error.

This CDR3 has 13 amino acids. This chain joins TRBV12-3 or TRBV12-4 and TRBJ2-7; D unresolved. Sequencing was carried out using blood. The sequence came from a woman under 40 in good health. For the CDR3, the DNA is TGTGCCAGCAGGTTAGAAGCCCCCTTGGAGCAGTACTTC. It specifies CASRLEAPLEQYF.